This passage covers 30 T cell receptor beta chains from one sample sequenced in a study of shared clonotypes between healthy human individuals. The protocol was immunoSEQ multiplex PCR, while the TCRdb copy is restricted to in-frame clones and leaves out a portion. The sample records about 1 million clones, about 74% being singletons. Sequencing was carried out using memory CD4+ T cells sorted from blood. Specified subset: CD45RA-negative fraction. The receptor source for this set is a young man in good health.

For the CDR3, the DNA is TGTGCCAGCAGTGAATTAGGGGGCGGGCACACTGAAGCTTTCTTT. It is translated as CASSELGGGHTEAFF. The chain joins TRBV25-1 to TRBJ1-1; TRBD1 matches 7 bases. Germline CDR1 and CDR2: MGHDK and SYGVNS. J gave up 3 bases and V 1 base, and 5 bases lay outside the gene matches. CDR3 length equals 15 residues.

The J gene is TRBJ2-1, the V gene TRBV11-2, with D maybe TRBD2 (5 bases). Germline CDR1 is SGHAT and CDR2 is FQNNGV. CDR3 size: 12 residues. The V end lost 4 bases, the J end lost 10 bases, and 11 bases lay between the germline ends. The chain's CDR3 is CASSSSGIEQFF. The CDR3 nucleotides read TGTGCCAGCAGCTCCTCCGGGATAGAGCAGTTCTTC.

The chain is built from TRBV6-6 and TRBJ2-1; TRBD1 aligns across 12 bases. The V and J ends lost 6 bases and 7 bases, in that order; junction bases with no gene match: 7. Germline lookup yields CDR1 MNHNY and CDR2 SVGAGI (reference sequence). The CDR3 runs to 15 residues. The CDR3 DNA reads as TGTGCCAGCAGCCCCGGGACAGGGGGCCAAAATGAGCAGTTCTTC. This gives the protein CASSPGTGGQNEQFF.

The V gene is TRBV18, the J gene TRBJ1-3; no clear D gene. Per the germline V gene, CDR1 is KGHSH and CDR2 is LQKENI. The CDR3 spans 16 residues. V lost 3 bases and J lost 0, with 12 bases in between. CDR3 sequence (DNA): TGTGCCAGCTCACCTACCACAGTGAGCTCTGGAAACACCATATATTTT. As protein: CASSPTTVSSGNTIYF. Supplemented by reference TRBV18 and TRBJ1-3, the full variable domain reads NAGVMQNPRHLVRRRGQEARLRCSPMKGHSHVYWYRQLPEEGLKFMVYLQKENIIDESGMPKERFSAEFPKEGPSILRIQQVVRGDSAAYFCASSPTTVSSGNTIYFGEGSWLTVV.

This CDR3 is CASSVAASGYEQYF. The CDR3 DNA follows: TGTGCCAGCAGCGTAGCAGCTAGCGGCTACGAGCAGTACTTC. This rearrangement joins TRBV9 to TRBJ2-7; 7 bases map to TRBD2. This CDR3 spans 14 amino acids. Unmatched junction bases numbered 3, after V lost 0 bases and J lost 3 bases. Germline values: CDR1 SGDLS, CDR2 YYNGEE.

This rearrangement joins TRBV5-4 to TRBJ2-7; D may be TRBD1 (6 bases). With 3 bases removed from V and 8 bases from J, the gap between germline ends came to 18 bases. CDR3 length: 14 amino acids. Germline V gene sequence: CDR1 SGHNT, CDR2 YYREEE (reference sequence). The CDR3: CASSYTGPRSKQYF. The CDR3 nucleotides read TGTGCCAGCAGCTACACAGGGCCGAGATCCAAGCAGTACTTC.

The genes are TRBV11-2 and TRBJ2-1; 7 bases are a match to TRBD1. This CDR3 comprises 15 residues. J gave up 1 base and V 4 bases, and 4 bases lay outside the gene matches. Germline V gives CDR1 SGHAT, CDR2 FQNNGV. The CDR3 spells CASSSGQQSYNEQFF. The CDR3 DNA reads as TGTGCCAGCAGCTCGGGACAGCAATCCTACAATGAGCAGTTCTTC.

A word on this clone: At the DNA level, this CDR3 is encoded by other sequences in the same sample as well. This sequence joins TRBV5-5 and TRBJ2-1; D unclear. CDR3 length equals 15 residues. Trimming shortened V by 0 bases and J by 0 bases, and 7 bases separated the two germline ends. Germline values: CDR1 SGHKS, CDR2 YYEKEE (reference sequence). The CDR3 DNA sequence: TGTGCCAGCAGCTTGGATGGCTCCTCCTACAATGAGCAGTTCTTC. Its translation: CASSLDGSSYNEQFF.

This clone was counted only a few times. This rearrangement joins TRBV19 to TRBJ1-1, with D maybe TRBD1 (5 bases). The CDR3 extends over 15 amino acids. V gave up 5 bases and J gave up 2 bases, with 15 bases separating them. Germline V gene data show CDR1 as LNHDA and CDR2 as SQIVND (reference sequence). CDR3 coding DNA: TGTGCCAGTAGTCCTACGCTAGGGACTAACACTGAAGCTTTCTTT. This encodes CASSPTLGTNTEAFF.

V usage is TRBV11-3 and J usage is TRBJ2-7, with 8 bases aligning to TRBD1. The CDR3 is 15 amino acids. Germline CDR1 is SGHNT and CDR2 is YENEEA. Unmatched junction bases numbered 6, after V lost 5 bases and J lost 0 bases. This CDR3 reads CASSPGQGSSYEQYF. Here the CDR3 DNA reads TGTGCCAGCAGCCCAGGACAGGGAAGCTCCTACGAGCAGTACTTC.

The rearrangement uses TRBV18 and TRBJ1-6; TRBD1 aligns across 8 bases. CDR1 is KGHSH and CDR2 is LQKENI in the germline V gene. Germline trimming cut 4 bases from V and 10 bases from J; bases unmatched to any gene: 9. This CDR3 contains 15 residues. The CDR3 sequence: CASSLTDRGDSPLHF. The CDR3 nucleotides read TGTGCCAGCTCACTTACCGACAGGGGCGACTCACCCCTCCACTTT.

The CDR3 sequence: CASSSPGQGNYEQYF. The DNA for the CDR3 is TGTGCCAGCAGTTCACCGGGACAGGGCAACTACGAGCAGTACTTC. This chain uses TRBV28 with TRBJ2-7; 9 bases map to TRBD1. The CDR3 is 15 residues long. V gave up 4 bases and J gave up 3 bases; unmatched junction bases: 7. Germline V lookup: CDR1 MDHEN, CDR2 SYDVKM.

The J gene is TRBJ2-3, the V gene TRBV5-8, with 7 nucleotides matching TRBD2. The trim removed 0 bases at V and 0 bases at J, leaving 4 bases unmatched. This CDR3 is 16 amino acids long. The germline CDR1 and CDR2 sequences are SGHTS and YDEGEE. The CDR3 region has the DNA TGTGCCAGCAGCTTGGAGGCGGGGGATAGCACAGATACGCAGTATTTT. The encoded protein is CASSLEAGDSTDTQYF.

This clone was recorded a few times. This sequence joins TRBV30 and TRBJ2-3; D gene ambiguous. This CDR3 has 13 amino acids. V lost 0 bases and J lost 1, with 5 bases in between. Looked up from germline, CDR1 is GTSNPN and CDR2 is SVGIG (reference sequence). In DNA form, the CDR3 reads TGTGCCTGGAGTGTACGAGGCACAGATACGCAGTATTTT. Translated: CAWSVRGTDTQYF.

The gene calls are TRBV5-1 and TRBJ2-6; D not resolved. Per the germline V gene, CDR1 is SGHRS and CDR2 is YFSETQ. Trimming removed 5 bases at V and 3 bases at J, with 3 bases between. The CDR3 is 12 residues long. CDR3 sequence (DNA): TGCGCCAGCAGAAGTGGGGCCAACGTCCTGACTTTC. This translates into CASRSGANVLTF.

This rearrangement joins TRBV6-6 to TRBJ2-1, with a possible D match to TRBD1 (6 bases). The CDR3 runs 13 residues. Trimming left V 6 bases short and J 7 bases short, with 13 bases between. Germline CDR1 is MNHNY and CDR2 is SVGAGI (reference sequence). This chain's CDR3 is CASRDSRYNEQFF. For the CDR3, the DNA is TGTGCCAGCAGGGACAGTCGATATAATGAGCAGTTCTTC.

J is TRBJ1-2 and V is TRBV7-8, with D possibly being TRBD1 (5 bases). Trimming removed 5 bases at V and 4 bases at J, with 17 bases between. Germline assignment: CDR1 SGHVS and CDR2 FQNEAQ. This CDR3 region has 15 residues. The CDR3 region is CASSPFHLGVYGYTF. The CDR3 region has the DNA TGTGCCAGCAGCCCTTTCCACTTGGGGGTCTATGGCTACACCTTC.

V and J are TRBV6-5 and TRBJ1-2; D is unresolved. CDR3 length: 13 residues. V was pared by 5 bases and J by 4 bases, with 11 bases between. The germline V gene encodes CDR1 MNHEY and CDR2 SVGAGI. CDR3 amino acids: CASSQGSGYGYTF. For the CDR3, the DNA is TGTGCCAGCAGTCAAGGTAGTGGCTATGGCTACACCTTC.

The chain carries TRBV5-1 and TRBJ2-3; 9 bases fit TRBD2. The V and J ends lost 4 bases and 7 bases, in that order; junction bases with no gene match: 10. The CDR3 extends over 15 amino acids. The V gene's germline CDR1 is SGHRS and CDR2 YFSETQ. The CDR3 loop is CASSLTSGWSNTQYF. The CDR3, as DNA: TGCGCCAGCAGCCTGACTAGCGGCTGGTCAAATACGCAGTATTTT.

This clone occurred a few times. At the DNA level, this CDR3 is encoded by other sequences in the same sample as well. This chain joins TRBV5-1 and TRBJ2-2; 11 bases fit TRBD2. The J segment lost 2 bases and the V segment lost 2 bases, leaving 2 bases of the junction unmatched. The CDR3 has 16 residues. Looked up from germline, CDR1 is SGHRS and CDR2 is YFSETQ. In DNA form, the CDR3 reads TGCGCCAGCAGCTTTGGGACTAGCGGTAACACCGGGGAGCTGTTTTTT. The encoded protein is CASSFGTSGNTGELFF.

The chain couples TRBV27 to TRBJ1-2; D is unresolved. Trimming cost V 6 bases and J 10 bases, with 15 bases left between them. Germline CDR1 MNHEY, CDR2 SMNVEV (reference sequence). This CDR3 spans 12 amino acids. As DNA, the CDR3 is TGTGCCAGCAGCCGATCGTCGGGAGTCTACACCTTC. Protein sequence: CASSRSSGVYTF.

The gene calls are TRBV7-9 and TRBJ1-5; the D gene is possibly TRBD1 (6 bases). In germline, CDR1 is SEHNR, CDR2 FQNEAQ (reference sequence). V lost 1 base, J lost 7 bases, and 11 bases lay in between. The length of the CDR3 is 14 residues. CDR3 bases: TGTGCCAGCAGCTTAGAGGGGGTGGCCCAGCCCCAGCATTTT. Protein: CASSLEGVAQPQHF.

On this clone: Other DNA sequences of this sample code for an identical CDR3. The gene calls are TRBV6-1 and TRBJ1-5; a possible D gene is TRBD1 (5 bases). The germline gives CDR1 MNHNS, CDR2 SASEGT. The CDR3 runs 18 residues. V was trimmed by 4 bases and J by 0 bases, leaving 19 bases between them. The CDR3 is CASSVTSGTQYSNQPQHF. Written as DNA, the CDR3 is TGTGCCAGCAGTGTAACTTCCGGGACGCAGTATAGCAATCAGCCCCAGCATTTT.

The CDR3: CASSRSSANTGELFF. The CDR3 coding sequence is TGTGCCAGCAGCCGGTCCTCAGCCAACACCGGGGAGCTGTTTTTT. This chain uses TRBV7-9 with TRBJ2-2; D not resolved. The ends were cut back, 5 bases at V and 2 bases at J, with 12 bases in the middle. This CDR3 has 15 amino acids. Looked up from germline, CDR1 is SEHNR and CDR2 is FQNEAQ (reference sequence). Filled out from reference TRBV7-9 and TRBJ2-2, the complete variable domain reads DTGVSQNPRHKITKRGQNVTFRCDPISEHNRLYWYRQTLGQGPEFLTYFQNEAQLEKSRLLSDRFSAERPKGSFSTLEIQRTEQGDSAMYLCASSRSSANTGELFFGEGSRLTVL.

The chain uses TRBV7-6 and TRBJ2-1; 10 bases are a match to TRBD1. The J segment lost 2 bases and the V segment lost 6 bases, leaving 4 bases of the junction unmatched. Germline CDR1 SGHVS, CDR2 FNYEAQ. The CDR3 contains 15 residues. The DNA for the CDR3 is TGTGCCAGCAGACCGGACAGGGGGACCTACAATGAGCAGTTCTTC. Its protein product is CASRPDRGTYNEQFF. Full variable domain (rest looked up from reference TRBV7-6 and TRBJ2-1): GAGVSQSPRYKVTKRGQDVALRCDPISGHVSLYWYRQALGQGPEFLTYFNYEAQQDKSGLPNDRFSAERPEGSISTLTIQRTEQRDSAMYRCASRPDRGTYNEQFFGPGTRLTVL.

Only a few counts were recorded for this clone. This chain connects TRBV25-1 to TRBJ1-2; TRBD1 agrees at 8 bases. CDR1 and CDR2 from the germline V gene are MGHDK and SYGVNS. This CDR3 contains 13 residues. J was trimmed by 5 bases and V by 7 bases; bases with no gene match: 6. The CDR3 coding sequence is TGTGCCAGCACTGCAAGGACAGGGTATGGCTACACCTTC. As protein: CASTARTGYGYTF.

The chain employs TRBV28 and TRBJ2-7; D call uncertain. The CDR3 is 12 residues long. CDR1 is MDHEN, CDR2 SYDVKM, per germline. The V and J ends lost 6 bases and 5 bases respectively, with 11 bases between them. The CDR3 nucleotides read TGTGCCAGCAGGGGTAGTCGGGACGAGCAGTACTTC. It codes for CASRGSRDEQYF.

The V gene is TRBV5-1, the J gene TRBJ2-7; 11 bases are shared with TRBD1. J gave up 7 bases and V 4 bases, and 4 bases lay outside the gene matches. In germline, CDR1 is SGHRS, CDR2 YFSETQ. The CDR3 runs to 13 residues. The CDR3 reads CASSTGTGGEQYF. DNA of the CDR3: TGCGCCAGCAGCACCGGGACAGGGGGTGAGCAGTACTTC. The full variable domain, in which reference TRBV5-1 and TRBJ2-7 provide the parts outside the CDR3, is KAGVTQTPRYLIKTRGQQVTLSCSPISGHRSVSWYQQTPGQGLQFLFEYFSETQRNKGNFPGRFSGRQFSNSRSEMNVSTLELGDSALYLCASSTGTGGEQYFGPGTRLTVT.

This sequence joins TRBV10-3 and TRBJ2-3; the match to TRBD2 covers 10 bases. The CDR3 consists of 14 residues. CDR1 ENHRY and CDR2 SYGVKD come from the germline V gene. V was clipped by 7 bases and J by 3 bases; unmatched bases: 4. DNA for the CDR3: TGTGCCATCAAAGTAGCGGGGGGTACAGATACGCAGTATTTT. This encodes CAIKVAGGTDTQYF.

The CDR3 reads CASTGTGGLGYEQYF. CDR3 nucleotide sequence: TGCGCCAGCACCGGGACAGGGGGCCTGGGGTACGAGCAGTACTTC. The chain employs TRBV5-1 and TRBJ2-7; 12 nucleotides line up with TRBD1. The CDR3 consists of 15 residues. With 6 bases clipped from V and 4 bases from J, the junction kept 8 bases outside the gene matches. Germline values: CDR1 SGHRS, CDR2 YFSETQ.